This TCR beta chain originates from a study of cytomegalovirus exposure and HLA in healthy donors. V trimming: 4 bases; J trimming: 5 bases; junction bases outside the gene matches: 7. The CDR3 has 15 residues. Germline CDR1 and CDR2: SGHDT and YYEEEE. PCR used 60 Vbeta primers and 13 Jbeta primers. The table came from immunoSEQ multiplex PCR; TCRdb's copy has only in-frame clones and leaves some out. This sample yields about 150,000 clones, of which more than 60% are seen a single time; approximately 1.7% belongs to the top ten. Study-wide findings and caveats: Reportedly, TCR beta sequences accurately predicted HLA-A and HLA-B alleles in most subjects. For TCR beta chains, V- and J-gene trimming was later linked to a missense DCLRE1C variant. Later, an analysis found that common viral pathogens appeared to be linked with several of the most significant clusters.

The table lists this clone with a few counts. The antigen is not known. This clonotype was obtained from a male donor in good health and CMV-seronegative. Specimen: PBMCs. This chain joins TRBV5-6 and TRBJ1-5; 9 positions agree with TRBD1. The CDR3 coding sequence is TGTGCCAGCAGCCGAACAGGGGGCGCTTATCAGCCCCAGCATTTT. Amino acids: CASSRTGGAYQPQHF.